This T cell receptor beta chain emerged from a study of monozygotic twins with inflammatory bowel disease. Study-level findings and limits: The results supported no single strong signal or clonotype associated with IBD.

The draw for each donor consisted of a single 2.5 ml blood sample. Germline V gives CDR1 SEHNR, CDR2 FQNEAQ (reference sequence). CDR3 length: 15 amino acids. Turning to this clonotype: Its antigen is unidentified.

After re-calling the 5' RACE reads, TCRdb lists one entry per CDR3 protein, DNA absent. The sample table sets out 300,000 to 350,000 distinct CDR3 sequences. The TCR originated in a human donor with ulcerative colitis or Crohn's disease, or a healthy co-twin of an affected twin (not recorded which). The J gene is TRBJ1-3, the V gene TRBV7-9. Sequencing input: blood. The CDR3 reads CASSHAQGAGNTIYF. The full variable domain, in which reference TRBV7-9 and TRBJ1-3 provide the parts outside the CDR3, is DTGVSQNPRHKITKRGQNVTFRCDPISEHNRLYWYRQTLGQGPEFLTYFQNEAQLEKSRLLSDRFSAERPKGSFSTLEIQRTEQGDSAMYLCASSHAQGAGNTIYFGEGSWLTVV.